The 30 T cell receptor beta chains below all came from one sample that was sequenced in a study of OX40 agonist ivuxolimab in advanced cancers. The assay was immunoSEQ multiplex PCR, and TCRdb's table has in-frame clones only and misses some. This sample has 30,000 to 35,000 clones, with 90% found just once. This specimen consisted of CD4+ or CD8+ T cells sorted from blood, obtained in a trial of the OX40 agonist ivuxolimab. These receptors were taken from an adult with an advanced solid tumor such as melanoma, head and neck, liver or kidney cancer.

The chain is built from TRBV7-9 and TRBJ1-4; D ambiguous. Per germline, CDR1 SEHNR and CDR2 FQNEAQ (reference sequence). This CDR3 has 13 amino acids. V dropped 10 bases and J dropped 7 bases, with 16 bases sitting between them. CDR3 DNA: TGTGCCACCACAAAAGTACGGTCTGAAAAACTGTTTTTT. It is translated as CATTKVRSEKLFF.

The chain combines TRBV5-4 with TRBJ1-2; 7 bases are a match to TRBD1. With V trimmed by 1 base and J by 5 bases, 2 bases remained unmatched. The CDR3 consists of 13 residues. Germline V gene lookup returns CDR1 SGHNT and CDR2 YYREEE (reference sequence). The CDR3: CASSLYRGYGYTF. For the CDR3, the DNA is TGTGCCAGCAGCTTGTACAGGGGATATGGCTACACCTTC.

This rearrangement joins TRBV6-5 to TRBJ2-3, with unresolved D. CDR1 MNHEY and CDR2 SVGAGI come from the germline V gene. V lost 2 bases to trimming and J lost 12 bases, with 12 bases between them. This CDR3 has 12 amino acids. Here the CDR3 DNA reads TGTGCCAGCAGTTACCGTACCGGTCCCCAGTATTTT. Translated, it gives CASSYRTGPQYF.

The chain employs TRBV18 and TRBJ1-5; no clear D gene. V shed 3 bases and J shed 12 bases, with 15 bases lying between them. Germline V CDR1 and CDR2: KGHSH, LQKENI. The CDR3 sequence is 13 residues long. Here the CDR3 DNA reads TGTGCCAGCTCACCCTACGGGGAGAAGTTCCAGCATTTT. Translation gives CASSPYGEKFQHF.

This clone came up once. The chain has TRBV30 and TRBJ2-2, with 7 bases matching TRBD1. V lost 5 bases and J lost 3; bases outside the gene matches: 3. Germline V gives CDR1 GTSNPN, CDR2 SVGIG (reference sequence). This CDR3 is 13 amino acids long. In nucleotides, the CDR3 is TGTGCCTGGGACAGGGCGGACACCGGGGAGCTGTTTTTT. This gives the protein CAWDRADTGELFF. Using reference TRBV30 and TRBJ2-2 for the parts outside the CDR3, the full variable domain is SQTIHQWPATLVQPVGSPLSLECTVEGTSNPNLYWYRQAAGRGLQLLFYSVGIGQISSEVPQNLSASRPQDRQFILSSKKLLLSDSGFYLCAWDRADTGELFFGEGSRLTVL.

The chain recombines TRBV28 with TRBJ2-5; a weak D match, TRBD2 (5 bases). This CDR3 contains 16 residues. V shed 2 bases and J shed 2 bases, with 15 bases lying between them. The V gene's germline CDR1 is MDHEN and CDR2 SYDVKM. As DNA, the CDR3 is TGTGCCAGCAGTTTAACGGCCAGGAGGTTTCAAGAGACCCAGTACTTC. Translating gives CASSLTARRFQETQYF.

The chain employs TRBV19 and TRBJ2-7; TRBD2 might be the D (6 bases). The CDR3 has 15 residues. V was trimmed by 1 base and J by 1 base, leaving 11 bases between them. CDR1 and CDR2 (germline): LNHDA, SQIVND (reference sequence). The CDR3 DNA is TGTGCCAGTAGTATAGGTAGCGGTACTTCCTACGAGCAGTACTTC. It codes for CASSIGSGTSYEQYF.

The CDR3 DNA reads TGTGCCAGCACCTATGGGGGGGGTAATGAAAAACTGTTTTTT. It specifies CASTYGGGNEKLFF. J is TRBJ1-4 and V is TRBV6-6, with D possibly TRBD1 on 5 matching bases. V was cut by 7 bases and J by 4 bases, with 13 bases left in between. The CDR3 is made up of 14 amino acids. Looked up from germline, CDR1 is MNHNY and CDR2 is SVGAGI (reference sequence).

For the CDR3, the DNA is TGTGCCAGCAGCACAAGGACTAGCGGGAGGAACCTATACGAGCAGTACTTC. Its protein product is CASSTRTSGRNLYEQYF. The chain uses TRBV5-5 and TRBJ2-7, with 14 bases matching TRBD2. This CDR3 is 17 amino acids long. Trimming cost V 4 bases and J 4 bases; bases outside gene matches: 10. The germline CDR1 and CDR2 sequences are SGHKS and YYEKEE (reference sequence).

V usage is TRBV19 and J usage is TRBJ1-5; D call uncertain. The CDR3 has 12 residues. The germline gives CDR1 LNHDA, CDR2 SQIVND (reference sequence). V gave up 0 bases and J gave up 9 bases, with 6 bases separating them. This CDR3 is CASSIDRGPQHF. The DNA for the CDR3 is TGTGCCAGTAGTATAGATCGGGGGCCCCAGCATTTT.

This clone was seen a single time. This sequence joins TRBV10-3 and TRBJ2-1, with 13 bases matching TRBD2. The CDR3 length is 15 residues. After removal of 3 bases from V and 5 bases from J, the junction contained 1 base not matched to a gene. CDR1 ENHRY and CDR2 SYGVKD come from the germline V gene. CDR3 loop: CAISDTSGGDNEQFF. The CDR3 DNA reads as TGTGCCATCAGTGACACTAGCGGGGGGGACAATGAGCAGTTCTTC.

The chain has TRBV5-5 and TRBJ2-6; D uncertain. Trimming pared 3 bases from V and 0 bases from J, leaving 7 bases between. Germline CDR1 reads SGHKS; CDR2 reads YYEKEE (reference sequence). The CDR3 sequence is 15 residues long. The CDR3 sequence: CASSSYFSGANVLTF. The CDR3 bases are TGTGCCAGCAGCTCCTACTTCTCTGGGGCCAACGTCCTGACTTTC.

This sequence joins TRBV28 and TRBJ1-1, with 9 bases lining up with TRBD1. V trimming: 4 bases; J trimming: 7 bases; junction bases outside the gene matches: 10. CDR3 length: 15 residues. Germline CDR1 MDHEN, CDR2 SYDVKM. For the CDR3, the DNA is TGTGCCAGCAGTTCGGAACAGGGGGCTGCCGGTGAAGCTTTCTTT. It specifies CASSSEQGAAGEAFF.

This clone was observed once. This CDR3 reads CASGVKTGGGYTF. DNA for the CDR3: TGTGCTAGTGGCGTAAAAACCGGAGGTGGCTACACCTTC. The V gene is TRBV12-5, the J gene TRBJ1-2; D gene unclear. The CDR3 sequence is 13 residues long. Looked up from germline, CDR1 is LGHNT and CDR2 is FRNRAP. V was pared by 6 bases and J by 7 bases, with 15 bases between. The full variable domain, with the rest looked up from reference TRBV12-5 and TRBJ1-2, is DARVTQTPRHKVTEMGQEVTMRCQPILGHNTVFWYRQTMMQGLELLAYFRNRAPLDDSGMPKDRFSAEMPDATLATLKIQPSEPRDSAVYFCASGVKTGGGYTFGSGTRLTVV.

V is TRBV6-6 and J is TRBJ2-5, with D perhaps assigned TRBD1 or TRBD2 (5 bases each). The V and J ends lost 8 bases and 2 bases respectively, with 15 bases between them. The CDR3 is made up of 14 amino acids. CDR1 is MNHNY, CDR2 SVGAGI, per germline (reference sequence). The CDR3 here is CASGLGEVQETQYF. CDR3 in DNA: TGTGCCAGCGGATTGGGGGAAGTACAAGAGACCCAGTACTTC.

The genes are TRBV7-2 and TRBJ2-7; weak D call: TRBD2 (5 bases). V was cut by 5 bases and J by 5 bases, with 16 bases left in between. The CDR3 is made up of 14 amino acids. The germline gives CDR1 SGHTA, CDR2 FQGNSA. The CDR3 region has the DNA TGTGCCAGCAGCCCCCCTTCGAGGGTGGACGAGCAGTACTTC. It codes for CASSPPSRVDEQYF.

The J gene is TRBJ2-7, the V gene TRBV25-1; D might be TRBD1 (6 bases). The CDR3 runs to 16 residues. The V and J ends lost 3 bases and 2 bases respectively, with 17 bases between them. Per the germline V gene, CDR1 is MGHDK and CDR2 is SYGVNS. CDR3 DNA sequence: TGTGCCAGCAGTGATGGCGGGTTTGCAGGGGCCTACGAGCAGTACTTC. Its translation: CASSDGGFAGAYEQYF.

The gene calls are TRBV27 and TRBJ2-7; 11 bases fit TRBD2. Germline-derived CDR1 and CDR2 are MNHEY and SMNVEV (reference sequence). With 5 bases clipped from V and 4 bases from J, the junction kept 4 bases outside the gene matches. This CDR3 is 14 amino acids long. CDR3 bases: TGTGCCAGCAGTCCCCTAGCGGGGGGTTACGAGCAGTACTTC. Protein sequence: CASSPLAGGYEQYF.

The chain employs TRBV4-1 and TRBJ1-1; D remains unclear. The CDR3 runs to 15 residues. V was clipped by 0 bases and J by 1 base, with 9 bases between them. CDR1 is MGHRA and CDR2 is YSYEKL in the germline V gene. The CDR3 coding sequence is TGCGCCAGCAGCCAAGACGGTTTCCAGAACACTGAAGCTTTCTTT. Its protein product is CASSQDGFQNTEAFF.

This chain connects TRBV28 to TRBJ1-2, with D unresolved. In germline, CDR1 is MDHEN, CDR2 SYDVKM. This CDR3 is built from 16 residues. Deletions cut 2 bases from V and 3 bases from J, with 16 bases between. The CDR3 loop is CASSLDQVQRDYGYTF. The CDR3, as DNA: TGTGCCAGCAGTTTAGATCAGGTCCAAAGGGACTATGGCTACACCTTC.

The V call is TRBV2, the J call TRBJ2-2; the match to TRBD1 covers 7 bases. CDR1 is SNHLY, CDR2 FYNNEI, per germline. The CDR3 length is 15 residues. J lost 4 bases, V lost 7 bases, and 9 bases had no gene match. CDR3 region: CASKDDREFTGELFF. The CDR3, as DNA: TGTGCCAGCAAGGACGACAGGGAATTCACCGGGGAGCTGTTTTTT.

The J gene is TRBJ2-2, the V gene TRBV10-1, with 8 bases that match TRBD2. Trimming took 8 bases from V and 1 from J; bases not matched to a gene: 9. Germline-derived CDR1 and CDR2 are WNHNN and SYGVQD (reference sequence). The CDR3 is 16 residues long. The DNA of the CDR3 is TGCGCCAGCGGTAGCGGGGCGGGGGTGAACACCGGGGAGCTGTTTTTT. Translating gives CASGSGAGVNTGELFF.

The chain recombines TRBV7-6 with TRBJ1-1; 7 bases match TRBD1. Germline CDR1 is SGHVS and CDR2 is FNYEAQ. Losses at the gene ends were 5 bases for V and 1 base for J; bases not matched to a gene: 4. The CDR3 is made up of 14 amino acids. The CDR3 DNA reads as TGTGCCAGCAGCCCCCAGGGGGGGAACACTGAAGCTTTCTTT. Its translation is CASSPQGGNTEAFF.

The chain couples TRBV18 to TRBJ2-1, with TRBD2 matching over 8 bases. This CDR3 spans 14 amino acids. The V gene's germline CDR1 is KGHSH and CDR2 LQKENI. V dropped 1 base and J dropped 4; count of bases not matched to a gene: 0. CDR3 residues: CASSPLAGYNEQFF. In nucleotides, the CDR3 is TGTGCCAGCTCACCACTAGCGGGGTACAATGAGCAGTTCTTC.

V is TRBV9 and J is TRBJ1-1; 12 bases agree with TRBD1. The germline V gene has CDR1 SGDLS and CDR2 YYNGEE. The CDR3 is 16 residues long. Trimming took 4 bases from V and 7 from J; bases not matched to a gene: 11. CDR3 in DNA: TGTGCCAGCAGCACAAATCCGGGACAGGGGGCAATTGAAGCTTTCTTT. It codes for CASSTNPGQGAIEAFF.

The chain joins TRBV19 to TRBJ2-3; tentatively, D is TRBD1 (5 bases). The germline V and J ends were trimmed by 0 bases and 0 bases, with 13 bases remaining between them. CDR1 is LNHDA, CDR2 SQIVND, per germline (reference sequence). The CDR3 contains 17 residues. CDR3 nucleotides: TGTGCCAGTAGTATAGAACAGACAGAGACTAGCACAGATACGCAGTATTTT. Its translation: CASSIEQTETSTDTQYF.

The CDR3 sequence is CASSQKGAGALEWKFF. The CDR3 region has the DNA TGTGCCAGCAGCCAAAAGGGCGCAGGGGCTCTCGAATGGAAGTTCTTC. V gene TRBV7-9 combines with J gene TRBJ2-1; maybe TRBD1 (6 bases). V lost 5 bases and J lost 14, with 28 bases in between. The CDR3 runs to 16 residues. CDR1 is SEHNR, CDR2 FQNEAQ, per germline (reference sequence).

The V call is TRBV27, the J call TRBJ2-1; D is tentatively TRBD1 or TRBD2 (5 bases each). CDR3 size: 14 residues. V lost 1 base, J lost 5 bases, and 9 bases lay in between. CDR1 and CDR2 (germline): MNHEY, SMNVEV (reference sequence). CDR3 DNA sequence: TGTGCCAGCAGTTTATGGGGGATAAACAATGAGCAGTTCTTC. This translates into CASSLWGINNEQFF.

The chain combines TRBV19 with TRBJ2-7; D gene ambiguous. CDR3 length: 13 residues. Trimming removed 6 bases from V and 3 bases from J, with 12 bases in between. Germline V gives CDR1 LNHDA, CDR2 SQIVND (reference sequence). The CDR3 DNA follows: TGTGCCAGTAGCCACAAATCCAACTACGAGCAGTACTTC. Its protein product is CASSHKSNYEQYF.

The V call is TRBV10-2, the J call TRBJ1-5; D uncertain. The CDR3 covers 13 residues. Germline V CDR1 and CDR2: WSHSY, SAAADI. Trimming shortened V by 3 bases and J by 4 bases, and 7 bases separated the two germline ends. CDR3: CASSDSGNQPQHF. CDR3 sequence (DNA): TGCGCCAGCAGTGATTCTGGGAATCAGCCCCAGCATTTT.